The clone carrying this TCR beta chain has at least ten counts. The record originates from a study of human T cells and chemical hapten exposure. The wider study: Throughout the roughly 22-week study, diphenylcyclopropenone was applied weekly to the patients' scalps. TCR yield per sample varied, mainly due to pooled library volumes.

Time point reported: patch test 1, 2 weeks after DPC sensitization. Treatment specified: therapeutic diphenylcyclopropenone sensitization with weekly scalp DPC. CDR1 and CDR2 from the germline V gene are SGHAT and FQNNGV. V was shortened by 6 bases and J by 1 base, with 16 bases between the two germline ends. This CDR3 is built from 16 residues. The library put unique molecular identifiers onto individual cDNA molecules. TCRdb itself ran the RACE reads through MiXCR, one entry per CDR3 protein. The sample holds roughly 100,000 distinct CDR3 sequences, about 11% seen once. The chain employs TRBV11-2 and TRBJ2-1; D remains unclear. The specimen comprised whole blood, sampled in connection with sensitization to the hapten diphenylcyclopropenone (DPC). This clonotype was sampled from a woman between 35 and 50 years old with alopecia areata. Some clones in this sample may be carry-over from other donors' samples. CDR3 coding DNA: TGTGCCAGCAGAAAGACCACCATGGTTTCCTACAATGAGCAGTTCTTC. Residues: CASRKTTMVSYNEQFF.